The rows below give T cell receptor beta chains drawn from one sample of a study of response to subunit inactivated influenza vaccine. Each CDR3 protein is one row after TCRdb ran MiXCR on the RT-PCR reads. The table includes roughly 700,000 distinct CDR3 sequences, approximately 15% detected once. Here the sequenced sample was PBMCs from blood, taken around 15 days before vaccination. These receptors were obtained from a man aged 45-65 years who received an inactivated influenza vaccine. Both conserved end residues are part of each CDR3. Each record gives: clone size, J gene, V gene, D gene, CDR3 DNA, CDR3 protein. The D gene is left open where the match is weak. Clone size is shown for a subset of rows, as once, few, many or a class of expanded clone.

clone size: many
J gene: TRBJ1-3
V gene: TRBV6-1
D gene: NA
CDR3 DNA: TGTGCCAGCAGTCTAGCGGGAGGAAACACCATATATTTT
CDR3 protein: CASSLAGGNTIYF

clone size: NA
J gene: TRBJ2-1
V gene: TRBV3-1
D gene: NA
CDR3 DNA: TGTGCCAGCAGCCAGAAGGGTATTTACCGCAATGAGCAGTTCTTC
CDR3 protein: CASSQKGIYRNEQFF

clone size: few
J gene: TRBJ2-7
V gene: TRBV10-3
D gene: TRBD1
CDR3 DNA: TGTGCCATCAGCAGATCGCCGGACAGGGGTTTTGGGGAGCAGTACTTC
CDR3 protein: CAISRSPDRGFGEQYF

clone size: NA
J gene: TRBJ2-7
V gene: TRBV20-1
D gene: NA
CDR3 DNA: TGCAGTGCTACCTGGGGGTACGAGCAGTACTTC
CDR3 protein: CSATWGYEQYF

clone size: few
J gene: TRBJ2-2
V gene: TRBV10-3
D gene: TRBD1
CDR3 DNA: TGTGCCATCAGTGGGCCAGGGACCGGGACAGCACACACCGGGGAGCTGTTTTTT
CDR3 protein: CAISGPGTGTAHTGELFF

clone size: NA
J gene: TRBJ2-1
V gene: TRBV6-5
D gene: TRBD1
CDR3 DNA: TGTGCCAGCAGTTACGGGACAGCCACCTACAATGAGCAGTTCTTC
CDR3 protein: CASSYGTATYNEQFF

clone size: NA
J gene: TRBJ2-7
V gene: TRBV6-2/TRBV6-3
D gene: TRBD1
CDR3 DNA: TGTGCCAGCAGTTACCAGGGACAGGGTAGCGAGCAGTACTTC
CDR3 protein: CASSYQGQGSEQYF

clone size: NA
J gene: TRBJ1-2
V gene: TRBV4-3
D gene: NA
CDR3 DNA: TGCGCCAGCAGCCAAGAGAGAGTAGGGGTCTATGGCTACACCTTC
CDR3 protein: CASSQERVGVYGYTF

clone size: NA
J gene: TRBJ1-2
V gene: TRBV10-3
D gene: TRBD1
CDR3 DNA: TGTGCCATCAGGGAGACAGGGGACCTCTATGGCTACACCTTC
CDR3 protein: CAIRETGDLYGYTF

clone size: few
J gene: TRBJ2-3
V gene: TRBV7-9
D gene: NA
CDR3 DNA: TGTGCCAGCAGCTTAGGATTTCGGCAGGCAAACACAGATACGCAGTATTTT
CDR3 protein: CASSLGFRQANTDTQYF

clone size: NA
J gene: TRBJ2-5
V gene: TRBV7-2
D gene: TRBD2
CDR3 DNA: TGTGCCAGCAGCTCCCCGCCGGGAGGGCAGACCCAGTACTTC
CDR3 protein: CASSSPPGGQTQYF

clone size: few
J gene: TRBJ2-7
V gene: TRBV20-1
D gene: NA
CDR3 DNA: TGCAGTGCTAGAGAAGGGGACCCGGACCGCGACGAGCAGTACTTC
CDR3 protein: CSAREGDPDRDEQYF

clone size: NA
J gene: TRBJ2-3
V gene: TRBV5-5
D gene: NA
CDR3 DNA: TGTGCCAGCAGCTTTTTCGGATTAAAAGATTCTATCGCAGATACGCAGTATTTT
CDR3 protein: CASSFFGLKDSIADTQYF

clone size: few
J gene: TRBJ2-7
V gene: TRBV29-1
D gene: TRBD1
CDR3 DNA: TGCAGCGCGAGGGGGACAGGGACGTCCGAGCAGTACTTC
CDR3 protein: CSARGTGTSEQYF

clone size: few
J gene: TRBJ1-2
V gene: TRBV27
D gene: NA
CDR3 DNA: TGTGCCAGCAGTTTGAAAGGTCAGGGATCCTTTTATGGCTACACCTTC
CDR3 protein: CASSLKGQGSFYGYTF

clone size: NA
J gene: TRBJ2-3
V gene: TRBV9
D gene: NA
CDR3 DNA: TGTGCCAGCAGCGTAGCGGGGGGCCTCGCAGATACGCAGTATTTT
CDR3 protein: CASSVAGGLADTQYF

clone size: once
J gene: TRBJ2-7
V gene: TRBV28
D gene: TRBD1
CDR3 DNA: TGTGCCAGCAGTTTCATACAGGGGCAAGGCTACGAGCAGTACTTC
CDR3 protein: CASSFIQGQGYEQYF

clone size: few
J gene: TRBJ2-2
V gene: TRBV5-4
D gene: NA
CDR3 DNA: TGTGCCAGCAGCGCAGGGTCCGGGGAGCTGTTTTTT
CDR3 protein: CASSAGSGELFF

clone size: NA
J gene: TRBJ2-2
V gene: TRBV5-5
D gene: NA
CDR3 DNA: TGTGCCAGCAGCCGTAAGGGAGTCGAGCTGTTTTTT
CDR3 protein: CASSRKGVELFF

clone size: NA
J gene: TRBJ2-1
V gene: TRBV20-1
D gene: NA
CDR3 DNA: TGCAGTGCTAAATCTCAACTAGACTTGCTTGGTGAGCAGTTCTTC
CDR3 protein: CSAKSQLDLLGEQFF

clone size: NA
J gene: TRBJ2-4
V gene: TRBV3-1
D gene: NA
CDR3 DNA: TGTGCCAGCAGCCAAGCTGGGGCAAATCAGTACTTC
CDR3 protein: CASSQAGANQYF

clone size: NA
J gene: TRBJ2-7
V gene: TRBV20-1
D gene: NA
CDR3 DNA: TGCAGTGCTAGACATGAGCCTAGACGGAGGATCTACGAGCAGTACTTC
CDR3 protein: CSARHEPRRRIYEQYF

clone size: NA
J gene: TRBJ2-1
V gene: TRBV18
D gene: NA
CDR3 DNA: TGTGCCAGCTCATCCCCGGGGTCCTACTTGGGGAATGAGCAGTTCTTC
CDR3 protein: CASSSPGSYLGNEQFF

clone size: few
J gene: TRBJ1-1
V gene: TRBV7-2
D gene: TRBD1
CDR3 DNA: TGTGCCAGCAGCTCTCGCTTCAGGGGGCGCAGGACTGAAGCTTTCTTT
CDR3 protein: CASSSRFRGRRTEAFF

clone size: many
J gene: TRBJ2-2
V gene: TRBV20-1
D gene: TRBD1
CDR3 DNA: TGCAGTGCTAGACAGGGGGCGAACACCGGGGAGCTGTTTTTT
CDR3 protein: CSARQGANTGELFF

clone size: NA
J gene: TRBJ1-4
V gene: TRBV7-9
D gene: NA
CDR3 DNA: TGTGCCAGCAGCTTAGCGACAGAAAATGAAAAACTGTTTTTT
CDR3 protein: CASSLATENEKLFF

clone size: NA
J gene: TRBJ1-6
V gene: TRBV20-1
D gene: NA
CDR3 DNA: TGCAGTGCGAAAGCCGGGACGAGTTATTCACCCCTCCACTTT
CDR3 protein: CSAKAGTSYSPLHF

clone size: few
J gene: TRBJ1-5
V gene: TRBV12-3/TRBV12-4
D gene: NA
CDR3 DNA: TGTGCCAGCAGTTTTTCCCAGGGGAACAATCAGCCCCAGCATTTT
CDR3 protein: CASSFSQGNNQPQHF

clone size: NA
J gene: TRBJ2-4
V gene: TRBV29-1
D gene: NA
CDR3 DNA: TGCAGCGTTGAAGCCCCCATTGGGCCACAGAGTATTTTTACCAAAAACATTCAGTACTTC
CDR3 protein: CSVEAPIGPQSIFTKNIQYF